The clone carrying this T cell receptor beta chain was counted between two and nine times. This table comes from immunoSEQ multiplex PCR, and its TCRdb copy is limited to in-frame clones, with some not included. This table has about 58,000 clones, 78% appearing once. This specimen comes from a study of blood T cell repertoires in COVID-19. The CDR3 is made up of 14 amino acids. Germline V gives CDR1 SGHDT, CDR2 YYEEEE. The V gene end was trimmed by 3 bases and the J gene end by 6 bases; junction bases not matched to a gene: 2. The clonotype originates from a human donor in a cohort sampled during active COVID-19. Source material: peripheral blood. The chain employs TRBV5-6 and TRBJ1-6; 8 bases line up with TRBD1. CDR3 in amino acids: CASSSDRGNSPLHF. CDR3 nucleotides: TGTGCCAGCAGCTCCGACAGGGGTAATTCACCCCTCCACTTT.